Shown below are 24 T cell receptor beta chains from a single sample sequenced in a study of cytomegalovirus exposure and HLA in healthy donors. PCR amplification relied on 60 Vbeta primers (plus 13 Jbeta primers). Repertoires were generated with immunoSEQ multiplex PCR, while TCRdb's copy carries only in-frame clones and drops some. Among tens of thousands of clones listed, less than 80% were seen once. Sequenced input: PBMCs. These receptors were taken from a male donor in good health and CMV-seronegative.

The rearrangement links TRBV7-9 to TRBJ2-3; TRBD1 matches at 12 bases. This CDR3 contains 16 residues. Trimming at V came to 5 bases and at J to 1 base, leaving 4 bases not matched to a gene. Germline V gene lookup returns CDR1 SEHNR and CDR2 FQNEAQ (reference sequence). CDR3: CASSIGTGGGTDTQYF. The CDR3 nucleotides read TGTGCCAGCAGCATAGGGACAGGGGGCGGCACAGATACGCAGTATTTT.

The rearrangement links TRBV28 to TRBJ2-4, with 12 nucleotides matching TRBD2. This CDR3 is 19 amino acids long. Looked up from germline, CDR1 is MDHEN and CDR2 is SYDVKM. V dropped 4 bases and J dropped 6; count of bases not matched to a gene: 16. CDR3 nucleotide sequence: TGTGCCAGCAGTTCAGCTATCTTCCTACTAGCGGGAGGATCAAACATTCAGTACTTC. Protein product: CASSSAIFLLAGGSNIQYF.

The chain employs TRBV5-1 and TRBJ1-1; D unclear. Germline CDR1 is SGHRS and CDR2 is YFSETQ. Deletions cut 1 base from V and 0 bases from J, with 7 bases between. This CDR3 contains 14 residues. Here the CDR3 DNA reads TGCGCCAGCAGCTTGATGGAGATGAACACTGAAGCTTTCTTT. This codes for CASSLMEMNTEAFF.

V and J are TRBV5-5 and TRBJ1-1; D is uncertain. The germline V gene encodes CDR1 SGHKS and CDR2 YYEKEE (reference sequence). Deletions cut 2 bases from V and 5 bases from J, with 10 bases between. CDR3 size: 13 residues. The CDR3 protein is CASSFNSGTEAFF. The CDR3 nucleotides read TGTGCCAGCAGCTTTAACAGTGGAACTGAAGCTTTCTTT.

V and J are TRBV6-5 and TRBJ2-5, with 12 nucleotides matching TRBD1. There are 15 residues in the CDR3. The trim removed 6 bases at V and 1 base at J, leaving 3 bases unmatched. Germline-derived CDR1 and CDR2 are MNHEY and SVGAGI. The CDR3: CASSRDRGRQETQYF. The CDR3 DNA reads as TGTGCCAGCAGCCGGGACAGGGGGCGCCAAGAGACCCAGTACTTC.

This clone was seen more than once but under ten times. This sequence joins TRBV11-2 and TRBJ2-2; D may be TRBD1 (5 bases). V was cut by 3 bases and J by 1 base, with 6 bases left in between. The CDR3 spans 14 residues. Germline CDR1 reads SGHAT; CDR2 reads FQNNGV. DNA for the CDR3: TGTGCCAGCAGCTTCGGACAGAACACCGGGGAGCTGTTTTTT. Its translation is CASSFGQNTGELFF.

The gene calls are TRBV2 and TRBJ1-2; 7 bases map to TRBD1. Losses at the gene ends were 4 bases for V and 7 bases for J; bases not matched to a gene: 3. The CDR3 totals 12 residues. Per germline, CDR1 SNHLY and CDR2 FYNNEI. The CDR3 region has the DNA TGTGCCAGCAGTGGTAGACAGGGTGGCTACACCTTC. Its protein product is CASSGRQGGYTF.

V gene TRBV4-1 combines with J gene TRBJ2-1, with 13 bases fitting TRBD2. The CDR3 is 15 amino acids. Germline assignment: CDR1 MGHRA and CDR2 YSYEKL. V shed 2 bases, J shed 8 bases, and the junction held 3 bases outside the gene matches. As DNA, the CDR3 is TGCGCCAGCAGCCAAACTAGCGGGGGGGCTTATGAGCAGTTCTTC. Its translation: CASSQTSGGAYEQFF.

The V call is TRBV9, the J call TRBJ1-1; no clear D gene. Germline V gene lookup returns CDR1 SGDLS and CDR2 YYNGEE. The CDR3 loop spans 12 amino acids. Trimming took off 4 bases at V and 1 base at J, with 5 bases between the two ends. The CDR3 here is CASSRENTEAFF. The CDR3 region has the DNA TGTGCCAGCAGCCGGGAGAACACTGAAGCTTTCTTT.

The CDR3 DNA sequence: TGCGCCAGCCGAGGCAGCACTAGCACAGATACGCAGTATTTT. Residues: CASRGSTSTDTQYF. The V and J genes are TRBV5-1 and TRBJ2-3; no firm D call. This CDR3 has 14 residues. The ends were cut back, 7 bases at V and 0 bases at J, with 12 bases in the middle. CDR1 SGHRS and CDR2 YFSETQ come from the germline V gene.

This clone was observed once. The V and J genes are TRBV7-2 and TRBJ2-2, with D unresolved. Trimming shortened V by 1 base and J by 7 bases, and 13 bases separated the two germline ends. Per the germline V gene, CDR1 is SGHTA and CDR2 is FQGNSA. The CDR3 length is 15 residues. The CDR3 bases are TGTGCCAGCAGCTTAGGTTTTGGGCTTGGCGGGGAGCTGTTTTTT. It is translated as CASSLGFGLGGELFF. Combining the CDR3 with reference TRBV7-2 and TRBJ2-2 gives the whole variable domain GAGVSQSPSNKVTEKGKDVELRCDPISGHTALYWYRQSLGQGLEFLIYFQGNSAPDKSGLPSDRFSAERTGGSVSTLTIQRTQQEDSAVYLCASSLGFGLGGELFFGEGSRLTVL.

The chain employs TRBV5-1 and TRBJ2-2, with D perhaps matching TRBD1 (5 bases). Looked up from germline, CDR1 is SGHRS and CDR2 is YFSETQ. This CDR3 contains 15 residues. With 4 bases removed from V and 1 base from J, the gap between germline ends came to 11 bases. CDR3 nucleotides: TGCGCCAGCAGCCCTCCAGGGTTGAACACCGGGGAGCTGTTTTTT. Encoded protein: CASSPPGLNTGELFF.

V usage is TRBV14 and J usage is TRBJ1-5, with unresolved D. Germline CDR1 is SGHDN and CDR2 is FVKESK. This CDR3 contains 16 residues. The V end was cut by 1 base, the J end by 5 bases, with 15 bases between. The CDR3 DNA is TGTGCCAGCAGCCAAGGAGGAACCCACCGAGATCAGCCCCAGCATTTT. This translates into CASSQGGTHRDQPQHF. The entire variable domain, with the rest obtained from reference TRBV14 and TRBJ1-5, is as follows: EAGVTQFPSHSVIEKGQTVTLRCDPISGHDNLYWYRRVMGKEIKFLLHFVKESKQDESGMPNNRFLAERTGGTYSTLKVQPAELEDSGVYFCASSQGGTHRDQPQHFGDGTRLSIL.

The CDR3, as DNA: TGTGCCAGCTCACCACCCCGGACAATCAGCAATCAGCCCCAGCATTTT. It translates to CASSPPRTISNQPQHF. The rearrangement uses TRBV18 and TRBJ1-5; the D gene is possibly TRBD1 (5 bases). CDR3 length equals 16 residues. The V end lost 0 bases, the J end lost 1 base, and 10 bases lay between the germline ends. CDR1 and CDR2 from the germline V gene are KGHSH and LQKENI.

As concerns this clone: One end of the junction is discordant with germline, which a read error may explain. The chain joins TRBV7-9 to TRBJ1-4; 9 bases are a match to TRBD1. The CDR3 has 13 amino acids. The V gene's germline CDR1 is SEHNR and CDR2 FQNEAQ (reference sequence). CDR3 protein: CASSLSRRDRAVF. CDR3 bases: TGTGCCAGCAGCTTATCCCGCCGGGACAGGGCCGTTTTT.

CDR3 nucleotide sequence: TGTGCCAGTGGGGAGGGGAGGGGGACTGAAGCTTTCTTT. This gives the protein CASGEGRGTEAFF. V gene TRBV27 combines with J gene TRBJ1-1, with D possibly TRBD1 on 6 matching bases. CDR3 length: 13 amino acids. Per germline, CDR1 MNHEY and CDR2 SMNVEV (reference sequence). The germline V and J ends were trimmed by 9 bases and 5 bases, with 16 bases remaining between them.

The rearrangement links TRBV28 to TRBJ1-6; D is perhaps TRBD1 (6 bases). Trimming removed 2 bases at V and 4 bases at J, with 9 bases between. The CDR3 totals 15 residues. The germline V gene has CDR1 MDHEN and CDR2 SYDVKM. The CDR3 coding sequence is TGTGCCAGCAGTTTAGGGGACACTTATAATTCACCCCTCCACTTT. Amino acids: CASSLGDTYNSPLHF.

V gene TRBV5-1 combines with J gene TRBJ1-5; D perhaps matches TRBD1 (6 bases). Germline-derived CDR1 and CDR2 are SGHRS and YFSETQ. The CDR3 covers 15 residues. Trimming removed 0 bases at V and 6 bases at J, with 13 bases between. The CDR3 nucleotides are TGCGCCAGCAGCTTGGAGGGGGGGGCTGGTCAGCCCCAGCATTTT. Its protein product is CASSLEGGAGQPQHF.

This clone was observed once. For the CDR3, the DNA is TGTGCCAGCATCGACCGGGCGGGAGACTCCTACGAGCAGTACTTC. Encoded protein: CASIDRAGDSYEQYF. The V gene is TRBV5-4, the J gene TRBJ2-7, with 7 bases matching TRBD2. Germline-derived CDR1 and CDR2 are SGHNT and YYREEE (reference sequence). The V and J ends lost 6 bases and 0 bases, in that order; junction bases with no gene match: 9. This CDR3 contains 15 residues.

The chain joins TRBV30 to TRBJ1-5; 8 nucleotides agree with TRBD1. This CDR3 is 15 amino acids long. The germline V gene encodes CDR1 GTSNPN and CDR2 SVGIG (reference sequence). The V and J ends lost 1 base and 3 bases, in that order; junction bases with no gene match: 5. The CDR3 DNA follows: TGTGCCTGGAGTGCCCGGACAGGGTACAATCAGCCCCAGCATTTT. Translated, it gives CAWSARTGYNQPQHF.

The genes are TRBV4-3 and TRBJ1-5; unclear D gene. CDR1 is LGHNA and CDR2 is YSLEER in the germline V gene. V was cut by 1 base and J by 5 bases, with 12 bases left in between. This CDR3 has 15 amino acids. The DNA for the CDR3 is TGCGCCAGCAGCCAAGTAATGGCCGGAGATCAGCCCCAGCATTTT. Its translation: CASSQVMAGDQPQHF.

The chain recombines TRBV23-1 with TRBJ2-3, with TRBD1 as a possible D gene (5 bases). TRBV23-1 is filed as an ORF, its function uncertain. Trimming pared 8 bases from V and 7 bases from J, leaving 22 bases between. CDR3 size: 15 residues. Here the CDR3 reads CASQTGQTEIYTQYF. DNA for the CDR3: TGCGCCAGCCAAACCGGACAAACGGAGATTTATACGCAGTATTTT.

V usage is TRBV27 and J usage is TRBJ2-3; 8 nucleotides agree with TRBD2. The CDR3 is 15 amino acids. The V segment lost 5 bases and the J segment 6 bases; nucleotides outside the gene matches: 10. Germline CDR1 reads MNHEY; CDR2 reads SMNVEV (reference sequence). CDR3 protein: CASSPLAGGPDTQYF. The CDR3 DNA reads as TGTGCCAGCAGTCCTTTGGCGGGGGGTCCCGATACGCAGTATTTT.

DNA for the CDR3: TGTGCCAGCAGTACCCTCGAGGGGGCGCAGGGAGCTTTCTTT. This gives the protein CASSTLEGAQGAFF. The chain links TRBV28 to TRBJ1-1, with 7 nucleotides matching TRBD1. The CDR3 spans 14 residues. In germline, CDR1 is MDHEN, CDR2 SYDVKM. V shed 5 bases and J 10 bases; nucleotides not matched to a gene: 13.